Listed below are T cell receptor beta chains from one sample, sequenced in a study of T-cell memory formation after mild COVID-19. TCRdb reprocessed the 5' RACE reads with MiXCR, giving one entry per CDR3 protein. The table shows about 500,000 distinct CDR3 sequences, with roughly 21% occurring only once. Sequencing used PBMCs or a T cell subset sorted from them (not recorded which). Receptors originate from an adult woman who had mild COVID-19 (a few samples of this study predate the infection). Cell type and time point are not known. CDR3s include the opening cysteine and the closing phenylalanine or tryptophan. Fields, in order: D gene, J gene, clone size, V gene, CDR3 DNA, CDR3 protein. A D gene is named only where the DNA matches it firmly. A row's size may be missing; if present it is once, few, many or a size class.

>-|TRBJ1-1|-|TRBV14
TGTGCCAGCAGCCAGAGGACCCTCACTGAAGCTTTCTTT
CASSQRTLTEAFF
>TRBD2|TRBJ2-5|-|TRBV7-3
TGTGCCAGCAGCTTAATTGCGGGAGGTGTAGAGACCCAGTACTTC
CASSLIAGGVETQYF
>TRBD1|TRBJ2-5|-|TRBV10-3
TGTGCCATCAGTGACCCAGGGGGACAAGAGACCCAGTACTTC
CAISDPGGQETQYF
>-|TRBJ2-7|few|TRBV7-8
TGTGCCAGCAGCTTGCCCCTCGGCGGGCCGACCTACGAGCAGTACTTC
CASSLPLGGPTYEQYF
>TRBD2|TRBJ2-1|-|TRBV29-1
TGCAGCGTTAGGACTAGCGGGAGCTACAATGAGCAGTTCTTC
CSVRTSGSYNEQFF
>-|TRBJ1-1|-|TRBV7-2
TGTGCCAGCAGTTACAGGGTTTCTGAAGCTTTCTTT
CASSYRVSEAFF
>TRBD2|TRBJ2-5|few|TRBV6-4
TGTGCCAGCCCAGCGGGGGAGGAGACCCAGTACTTC
CASPAGEETQYF
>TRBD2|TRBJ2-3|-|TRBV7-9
TGTGCCAGCAGCTTAAATAGCGGGAGAGATACGCAGTATTTT
CASSLNSGRDTQYF
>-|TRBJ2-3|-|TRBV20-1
TGCAGTGCCCCCCGGGGCACAGATACGCAGTATTTT
CSAPRGTDTQYF
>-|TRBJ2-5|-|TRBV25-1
TGTGCCAGCAGTGATCGCGGGGACTTTCAAGAGACCCAGTACTTC
CASSDRGDFQETQYF
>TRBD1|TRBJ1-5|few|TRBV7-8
TGTGCCAGCAGCTTAGATCACAGGGGGGGTGATCAGCCCCAGCATTTT
CASSLDHRGGDQPQHF
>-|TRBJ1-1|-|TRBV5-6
TGTGCCAGCAGCTTGCCTGGGGGGAGCACTGAAGCTTTCTTT
CASSLPGGSTEAFF
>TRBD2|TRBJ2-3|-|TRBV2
TGTGCCAGCAGGATCGGACTAGCGGGAGTCTCGAATACGCAGTATTTT
CASRIGLAGVSNTQYF
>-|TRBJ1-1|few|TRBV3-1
TGTGCCAGCAGCCAAGCCCTGGGTCTGGACACTGAAGCTTTCTTT
CASSQALGLDTEAFF
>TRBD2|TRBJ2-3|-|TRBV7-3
TGTGCCAGCAGCCCCGGGACTAGTTCAGATACGCAGTATTTT
CASSPGTSSDTQYF
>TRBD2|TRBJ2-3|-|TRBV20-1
TGCAGTGCTAGACCCACTAGCGGGGGACCGACTAGCACAGATACGCAGTATTTT
CSARPTSGGPTSTDTQYF
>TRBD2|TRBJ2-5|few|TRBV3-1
TGTGCCAGCAGCCCCCTAGCGGGCGACACCCGACGCCAAGAGACCCAGTACTTC
CASSPLAGDTRRQETQYF
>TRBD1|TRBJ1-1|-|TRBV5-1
TGCGCCAGCAGCTCTGAATCGAACAGGGGGTACACTGAAGCTTTCTTT
CASSSESNRGYTEAFF
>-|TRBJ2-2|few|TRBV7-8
TGTGCCAGTGGAGGGGGCACCGGGGAGCTGTTTTTT
CASGGGTGELFF
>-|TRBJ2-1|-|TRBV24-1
TGTGCCACCAGTGATTTGAGTGGGCGGGTCAGCGAGCAGTTCTTC
CATSDLSGRVSEQFF
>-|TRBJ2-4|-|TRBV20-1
TGCAGTGCTAAGCCCATTGGCGGGAATGACATTCAGTACTTC
CSAKPIGGNDIQYF
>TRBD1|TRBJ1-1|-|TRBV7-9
TGTGCCAGCAGCCAGGGACAGGGGACTGAAGCTTTCTTT
CASSQGQGTEAFF
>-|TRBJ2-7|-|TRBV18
TGTGCCAGCTCGTCTGCAGGGATCCCCTACGAGCAGTACTTC
CASSSAGIPYEQYF
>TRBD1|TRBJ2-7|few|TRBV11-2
TGTGCCAGCAGCACATCGCAGGGGGCTTCGTTGGCCGAGCAGTACTTC
CASSTSQGASLAEQYF
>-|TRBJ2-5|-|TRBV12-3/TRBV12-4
TGTGCCAGCAGTTTTGAAGACGAAGAGACCCAGTACTTC
CASSFEDEETQYF
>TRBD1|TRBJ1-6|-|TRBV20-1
TGCAGTGCAAGGGGACAGGGGGCGAAATACTCCTATAATTCACCCCTCCACTTT
CSARGQGAKYSYNSPLHF
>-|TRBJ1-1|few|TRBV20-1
TGCAGTGCTAGCAAAGGAGGTAGCACTGAAGCTTTCTTT
CSASKGGSTEAFF
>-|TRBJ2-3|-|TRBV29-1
TGCAGCGTTGATCACAGCCCGACGGCAGATACGCAGTATTTT
CSVDHSPTADTQYF
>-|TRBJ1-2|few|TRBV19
TGTGCCAGTAGTAAGCCGACACCGACTAACTATGGCTACACCTTC
CASSKPTPTNYGYTF
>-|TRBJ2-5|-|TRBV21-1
TGTGCCAGCAGCACCCAAGTTTTGGAGACCCAGTACTTC
CASSTQVLETQYF
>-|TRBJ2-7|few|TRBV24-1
TGTGCCACCAGCACCGGGACCTCCTACGAGCAGTACTTC
CATSTGTSYEQYF
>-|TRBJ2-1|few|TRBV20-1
TGCAGTGCTAGAGCTGCAAACGGAGGTGAGCAGTTCTTC
CSARAANGGEQFF
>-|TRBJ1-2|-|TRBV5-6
TGTGCCAGCAGCTTGTTGACAGGAGTTAACTATGGCTACACCTTC
CASSLLTGVNYGYTF
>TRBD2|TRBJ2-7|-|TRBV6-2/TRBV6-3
TGTGCCAGCACGTCCTGGACTAGCGGGTCCTACGAGCAGTACTTC
CASTSWTSGSYEQYF
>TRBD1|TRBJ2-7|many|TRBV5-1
TGCGCCAGCAGCTTCGGGACAGGGGATTTCGAGCAGTACTTC
CASSFGTGDFEQYF
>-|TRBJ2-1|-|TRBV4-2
TGTGCCAGCAGCCAAGCGGGAACAGGGCGGAGCAATGAGCAGTTCTTC
CASSQAGTGRSNEQFF
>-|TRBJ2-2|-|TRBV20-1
TGCAGTGCTAGAGACGGTAGCACCGGGGAGCTGTTTTTT
CSARDGSTGELFF
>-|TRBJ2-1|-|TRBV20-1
TGCAGTGCCGGGGAAGGGGGGCCATTTAGGAATGAGCAGTTCTTC
CSAGEGGPFRNEQFF
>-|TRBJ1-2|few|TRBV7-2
TGTGCCAGCCAAAGGGGGGACGGAACTAATGGCTACACCTTC
CASQRGDGTNGYTF
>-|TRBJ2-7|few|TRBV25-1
TGTGCCAGCAGTGAACTCCCCGGGGGCGGGGGCTCCTACGAGCAGTACTTC
CASSELPGGGGSYEQYF
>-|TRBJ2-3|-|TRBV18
TGTGCCAGCTCCGTTGGACAGTTGGGTACAGATACGCAGTATTTT
CASSVGQLGTDTQYF
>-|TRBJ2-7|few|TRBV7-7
TGTGCTAGCAGCTTAGCGATCGGGGAGTACGAGCAGTACTTC
CASSLAIGEYEQYF
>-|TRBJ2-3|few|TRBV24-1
TGTGCCACAGGGACGTACACAGATACGCAGTATTTT
CATGTYTDTQYF
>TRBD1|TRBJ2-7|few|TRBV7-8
TGTGCCAGCAGCTCAGGAACAGGGGTGATCTACGAGCAGTACTTC
CASSSGTGVIYEQYF
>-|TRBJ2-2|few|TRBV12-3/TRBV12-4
TGTGCCAGCAGTTTAAACAGGGTCACCGGGGAGCTGTTTTTT
CASSLNRVTGELFF
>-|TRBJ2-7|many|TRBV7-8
TGTGCCAGCAGCAGAGGGGACGAGCAGTACTTC
CASSRGDEQYF
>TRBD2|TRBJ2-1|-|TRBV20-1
TGCAGTGCTAGGGTAGCGGGCGGGAACTCCTACAATGAGCAGTTCTTC
CSARVAGGNSYNEQFF
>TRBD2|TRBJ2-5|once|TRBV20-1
TGCAGTGCTAGGGGGACTAGCGGGAGTAAGAAGGAGACCCAGTACTTC
CSARGTSGSKKETQYF
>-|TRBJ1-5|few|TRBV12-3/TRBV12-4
TGTGCCAGCAGCCTAGGGGGAAACGGACAGCCCCAGCATTTT
CASSLGGNGQPQHF
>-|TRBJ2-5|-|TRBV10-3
TGTGCCATCAGTGAGTCGAACCTACAAGAGACCCAGTACTTC
CAISESNLQETQYF
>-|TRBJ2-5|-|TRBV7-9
TGTGCCAGCAGCTTAGCGGACTCGGGGTCCTTC
CASSLADSGSF